This TCR beta chain was sequenced in a study of shared clonotypes between healthy human individuals. Study observations and caveats: Sorted-subset samples were not fully sequenced, rarefaction indicated. It was expected that sequencing depth would affect clonotype sharing among donors.

Profiled with immunoSEQ multiplex PCR; TCRdb holds only in-frame clones, not every one. The table shows about 750,000 clones, with 80% to 95% occurring only once. CD45RO-negative cells were positively selected for CCR7, leaving out terminally differentiated effector memory CD45RA+ cells. The CDR3 has 18 residues. CDR1 SEHNR and CDR2 FQNEAQ come from the germline V gene (reference sequence). J gave up 0 bases and V 5 bases, and 8 bases lay outside the gene matches. This clone was observed once. Its antigen is not identified. The rearrangement links TRBV7-9 to TRBJ2-6, with TRBD1 identical over 9 bases. Input material: naive CD8+ T cells sorted from blood. The sequence came from a young man in good health. CDR3 DNA sequence: TGTGCCAGCAGCGTCCGGGACAGGGCAGACTCTGGGGCCAACGTCCTGACTTTC. Amino acids: CASSVRDRADSGANVLTF.